The 30 T cell receptor beta chains below all came from one sample that was sequenced in a study of spatial heterogeneity in lung cancer. Antigens for these TCRs are unknown. MiXCR was run by TCRdb on the 5' RACE reads, yielding one entry per CDR3 protein. Of tens of thousands of distinct CDR3 sequences listed, around 15% were seen once; the top ten hold about 30%. The time point denotes: sample taken at primary tumor resection. Study findings and constraints: Tracking of tumor mutation counts was seen in expanded intratumoral alpha and beta TCR counts.

The input for sequencing was lung tumor tissue, taken at surgery. These receptors were taken from a female donor with early-stage non-small cell lung cancer.

This clonotype has ten or more counts. This chain's CDR3 is CASRSGETHSYEQYF. CDR3 sequence (DNA): TGTGCCAGCAGGTCCGGGGAGACACACTCCTACGAGCAGTACTTC. This rearrangement joins TRBV3-1 to TRBJ2-7; D possibly corresponds to TRBD2 (5 bases). Germline loops: CDR1 LGHDT, CDR2 YNNKEL (reference sequence). Trimming pared 6 bases from V and 0 bases from J, leaving 15 bases between. The CDR3 loop spans 15 amino acids.

This clonotype has only a few counts. The V call is TRBV6-6, the J call TRBJ2-3; 12 positions match TRBD2. The germline V gene encodes CDR1 MNHNY and CDR2 SVGAGI (reference sequence). Trimming took 6 bases from V and 5 from J; bases not matched to a gene: 6. The CDR3 is 15 amino acids. The chain's CDR3 is CASRKTSGRGDTQYF. CDR3 coding DNA: TGTGCCAGCAGGAAGACTAGCGGGAGAGGAGATACGCAGTATTTT.

This clonotype has ten or more counts. This sequence joins TRBV12-3 or TRBV12-4 and TRBJ1-2; TRBD1 matches at 9 bases. V was pared by 11 bases and J by 3 bases, with 10 bases of the junction left unmatched. CDR3 length: 14 residues. The chain's CDR3 is CASVRGQGDYGYTF. The CDR3 region has the DNA TGTGCCTCCGTGAGGGGACAGGGCGACTATGGCTACACCTTC.

This clonotype was detected a few times. The V gene is TRBV28, the J gene TRBJ2-1; the D gene is possibly TRBD2 (5 bases). Trimming stripped 7 bases from V and 1 base from J, with 8 bases between. The CDR3 length is 13 residues. Germline V CDR1 and CDR2: MDHEN, SYDVKM. CDR3 in amino acids: CASMGGSYNEQFF. The DNA for the CDR3 is TGTGCCAGCATGGGCGGGTCCTACAATGAGCAGTTCTTC.

This clonotype has ten or more counts. This rearrangement joins TRBV2 to TRBJ2-5; possible D gene TRBD2, 5 bases. The CDR3 is 12 residues long. Germline V lookup: CDR1 SNHLY, CDR2 FYNNEI. V was pared by 6 bases and J by 6 bases, with 11 bases between. The CDR3 is CASRGTGKTQYF. The CDR3, as DNA: TGTGCCAGCAGGGGAACGGGGAAGACCCAGTACTTC.

The genes are TRBV5-1 and TRBJ2-1, with D possibly being TRBD1 (5 bases). The CDR3 contains 13 residues. Looked up from germline, CDR1 is SGHRS and CDR2 is YFSETQ. V lost 0 bases and J lost 16, with 17 bases in between. DNA for the CDR3: TGCGCCAGCAGCTTGGAAAACCGAGACAGACAATTCTTC. Translating it yields CASSLENRDRQFF.

This chain connects TRBV6-1 to TRBJ2-2; TRBD1 or TRBD2 may be the D gene (5 bases each). The CDR3 consists of 16 residues. V was pared by 6 bases and J by 4 bases, with 18 bases between. The germline CDR1 and CDR2 sequences are MNHNS and SASEGT. CDR3 sequence reads: CASRAYHRDPTGELFF. The CDR3 DNA reads as TGTGCCAGCAGGGCCTACCACCGGGACCCCACCGGGGAGCTGTTTTTT.

This clonotype is judged medium-sized. The CDR3 here is CASSLEIGRVGYGYTF. The DNA of the CDR3 is TGTGCCAGCAGCTTGGAAATCGGCAGGGTGGGATATGGCTACACCTTC. The chain employs TRBV5-5 and TRBJ1-2, with a tentative D call TRBD1 (5 bases). This CDR3 region has 16 residues. V lost 0 bases to trimming and J lost 5 bases, with 17 bases between them. Per the germline V gene, CDR1 is SGHKS and CDR2 is YYEKEE (reference sequence).

The chain joins TRBV7-3 to TRBJ2-1; 10 positions agree with TRBD2. The CDR3 length is 14 residues. With V trimmed by 5 bases and J by 6 bases, 4 bases remained unmatched. Germline loops: CDR1 SGHTA, CDR2 FQGTGA. DNA for the CDR3: TGTGCCAGCAGCATTAGCGGGAGGAGCAATGAGCAGTTCTTC. The encoded protein is CASSISGRSNEQFF.

This clonotype showed up many times. V usage is TRBV5-6 and J usage is TRBJ2-7, with D possibly TRBD2 on 6 matching bases. The length of the CDR3 is 14 residues. The germline V and J ends were trimmed by 5 bases and 5 bases, with 17 bases remaining between them. The germline gives CDR1 SGHDT, CDR2 YYEEEE. The chain's CDR3 is CASRWRGPPHEQYF. CDR3 coding DNA: TGTGCCAGCAGATGGCGGGGCCCCCCCCACGAGCAGTACTTC.

This rearrangement joins TRBV29-1 to TRBJ2-7, with D tentatively TRBD1 or TRBD2 (6 bases each). V was shortened by 4 bases and J by 3 bases, with 16 bases between the two germline ends. From germline, CDR1 is SQVTM and CDR2 ANQGSEA. The CDR3 sequence is 14 residues long. The CDR3 DNA follows: TGCAGCGTTGTATGGCGGGACAAGGGCTACGAGCAGTACTTC. Amino acids: CSVVWRDKGYEQYF.

The rearrangement links TRBV12-3 or TRBV12-4 to TRBJ2-7; 8 bases match TRBD2. Trimming cost V 3 bases and J 6 bases; bases outside gene matches: 7. The length of the CDR3 is 14 residues. CDR3 loop: CASSLGTREGEQYF. The CDR3 nucleotides are TGTGCCAGCAGTTTGGGGACACGGGAGGGCGAGCAGTACTTC.

The chain is built from TRBV3-1 and TRBJ2-6, with TRBD2 as a possible D gene (5 bases). Deletions cut 0 bases from V and 2 bases from J, with 8 bases between. The germline V gene encodes CDR1 LGHDT and CDR2 YNNKEL (reference sequence). The CDR3 sequence is 16 residues long. The CDR3 DNA reads TGTGCCAGCAGCCAAGACCGGGGAACTGGGGCCAACGTCCTGACTTTC. Encoded protein: CASSQDRGTGANVLTF.

This clonotype was picked up one time. J is TRBJ2-7 and V is TRBV6-1; 9 nucleotides align to TRBD1. The germline gives CDR1 MNHNS, CDR2 SASEGT. CDR3 length: 12 amino acids. Unmatched junction bases numbered 4, after V lost 8 bases and J lost 5 bases. The CDR3 nucleotides are TGTGCCAGCGGCGGACAGGGGAACGAGCAGTACTTC. Its translation is CASGGQGNEQYF.

Ten or more counts support this clonotype. The chain carries TRBV20-1 and TRBJ2-7; 8 bases agree with TRBD2. Trimming removed 5 bases from V and 1 base from J; junction bases left unmatched: 10. Germline values: CDR1 DFQATT, CDR2 SNEGSKA (reference sequence). The CDR3 is 15 residues long. Here the CDR3 reads CSAGVSGVLSYEQYF. CDR3 sequence (DNA): TGCAGTGCTGGGGTTAGCGGGGTATTATCCTACGAGCAGTACTTC.

The chain uses TRBV29-1 and TRBJ2-1; TRBD2 is a possible D gene (6 bases). The CDR3 is 14 amino acids. Trimming took off 4 bases at V and 11 bases at J, with 21 bases between the two ends. CDR1 and CDR2 from the germline V gene are SQVTM and ANQGSEA. The CDR3 region has the DNA TGCAGCGTTGTTGTCCCGGGAGCCCTTCCTAAGCAGTTCTTC. Protein sequence: CSVVVPGALPKQFF.

This chain uses TRBV28 with TRBJ2-1, with no clear D. This CDR3 has 12 amino acids. Between the trimmed V and J ends, which lost 3 bases and 5 bases, there was a span of 5 bases. The germline V gene has CDR1 MDHEN and CDR2 SYDVKM. The DNA of the CDR3 is TGTGCCAGCAGTTTTGGAAACAATGAGCAGTTCTTC. Translation: CASSFGNNEQFF.

This clonotype showed up just a few times. The gene calls are TRBV2 and TRBJ2-7, with 10 bases that match TRBD2. The CDR3 spans 15 residues. Trimming cost V 6 bases and J 2 bases; bases outside gene matches: 7. Germline values: CDR1 SNHLY, CDR2 FYNNEI. CDR3 loop: CASRRTSGNAYEQYF. The CDR3 bases are TGTGCCAGCAGAAGGACTAGCGGCAACGCCTACGAGCAGTACTTC. The entire variable domain, with the rest obtained from reference TRBV2 and TRBJ2-7, is as follows: EPEVTQTPSHQVTQMGQEVILRCVPISNHLYFYWYRQILGQKVEFLVSFYNNEISEKSEIFDDQFSVERPDGSNFTLKIRSTKLEDSAMYFCASRRTSGNAYEQYFGPGTRLTVT.

A remark on this clonotype: A much larger clone lies a single base off, so this may be a read error. The chain recombines TRBV6-6 with TRBJ2-5, with 8 bases fitting TRBD1. V lost 2 bases to trimming and J lost 5 bases; unmatched junction nucleotides: 7. Germline CDR1 and CDR2: MNHNY and SVGAGI (reference sequence). CDR3 size: 15 residues. CDR3 region: CASSYSGRGLETQYF. The CDR3 DNA reads as TGTGCCAGCAGTTACAGTGGCAGGGGGCTGGAGACCCAGTACTTC.

This clonotype showed up many times. This chain links TRBV5-4 with TRBJ2-7; 7 bases align to TRBD1. This CDR3 is built from 13 residues. Looked up from germline, CDR1 is SGHNT and CDR2 is YYREEE (reference sequence). The V and J ends lost 4 bases and 2 bases, in that order; junction bases with no gene match: 3. The CDR3 spells CASSRGQAYEQYF. In DNA, the CDR3 is TGTGCCAGCAGCCGAGGACAGGCCTACGAGCAGTACTTC.

The chain is built from TRBV20-1 and TRBJ2-2; D is tentatively TRBD1 or TRBD2 (5 bases each). Germline CDR1 reads DFQATT; CDR2 reads SNEGSKA (reference sequence). Trimming took 2 bases from V and 2 from J, leaving 9 bases between them. The CDR3 runs to 14 residues. The CDR3 region is CSARKRTNTGELFF. The DNA of the CDR3 is TGCAGTGCTAGAAAGCGGACAAACACCGGGGAGCTGTTTTTT.

J is TRBJ2-7 and V is TRBV6-1; 10 nucleotides line up with TRBD1. J gave up 6 bases and V 4 bases, and 9 bases lay outside the gene matches. CDR1 and CDR2 from the germline V gene are MNHNS and SASEGT. This CDR3 is built from 15 residues. CDR3 residues: CASSGFGTGDREQYF. The CDR3 bases are TGTGCCAGCAGTGGTTTCGGGACAGGGGATCGCGAGCAGTACTTC.

In its sample, this clonotype was seen many times. The chain employs TRBV20-1 and TRBJ2-3; 9 bases align to TRBD2. The junction had 5 bases not matched to a gene; V was cut back by 5 bases and J by 5 bases. This CDR3 contains 13 residues. Germline V CDR1 and CDR2: DFQATT, SNEGSKA (reference sequence). The CDR3 DNA sequence: TGCAGTGCTGAGGCGGGAGGGAAAGATACGCAGTATTTT. Its protein is CSAEAGGKDTQYF.

This clonotype has ten or more counts. The chain joins TRBV5-5 to TRBJ2-1; 8 bases agree with TRBD1. The CDR3 extends over 17 amino acids. The germline V gene encodes CDR1 SGHKS and CDR2 YYEKEE (reference sequence). Trimming took 2 bases from V and 3 from J; bases not matched to a gene: 10. The CDR3 region is CASSLHGTGPLYNEQFF. The DNA of the CDR3 is TGTGCCAGCAGCTTACACGGGACAGGACCCCTCTACAATGAGCAGTTCTTC.

This clonotype was found many times. Here the CDR3 reads CASSLRSELAFLYF. CDR3 coding DNA: TGTGCCAGCAGCTTAAGAAGCGAACTAGCGTTCTTATACTTC. The chain employs TRBV11-1 and TRBJ2-4, with 7 bases that match TRBD2. Trimming cost V 2 bases and J 16 bases; bases outside gene matches: 14. CDR1 and CDR2 (germline): SGHAT, FQDESV (reference sequence). The CDR3 totals 14 residues.

This clonotype occurred many times. The V and J genes are TRBV24-1 and TRBJ2-4; D remains ambiguous. From germline, CDR1 is KGHDR and CDR2 SFDVKD. The CDR3 consists of 12 residues. V was trimmed by 3 bases and J by 9 bases, leaving 8 bases between them. In DNA, the CDR3 is TGTGCCACCAGTGATCAAAATAGCATTCAGTACTTC. It yields the protein CATSDQNSIQYF.

The chain carries TRBV15 and TRBJ2-4, with 8 bases identical to TRBD1. CDR3 size: 13 residues. With 6 bases clipped from V and 7 bases from J, the junction kept 5 bases outside the gene matches. Germline assignment: CDR1 LNHNV and CDR2 YYDKDF (reference sequence). CDR3 bases: TGTGCCACCAGTTTCACAGGGGGGAACATTCAGTACTTC. Translated: CATSFTGGNIQYF.

The genes are TRBV9 and TRBJ2-1, with 7 bases matching TRBD2. Germline CDR1 is SGDLS and CDR2 is YYNGEE. The CDR3 is 17 residues long. J was trimmed by 6 bases and V by 3 bases; bases with no gene match: 15. As DNA, the CDR3 is TGTGCCAGCAGCGGAGGGGTGGGCGGGAGAGTAGTCAATGAGCAGTTCTTC. Translated, it gives CASSGGVGGRVVNEQFF. Drawing the rest from reference TRBV9 and TRBJ2-1, the complete variable domain is DSGVTQTPKHLITATGQRVTLRCSPRSGDLSVYWYQQSLDQGLQFLIQYYNGEERAKGNILERFSAQQFPDLHSELNLSSLELGDSALYFCASSGGVGGRVVNEQFFGPGTRLTVL.

V and J are TRBV2 and TRBJ2-3, with D maybe TRBD2 (6 bases). Germline lookup yields CDR1 SNHLY and CDR2 FYNNEI. The CDR3 totals 16 residues. Trimming left V 8 bases short and J 2 bases short, with 20 bases between. The CDR3 loop reads CASSGEPGYITDTQYF. CDR3 sequence (DNA): TGTGCCAGCTCGGGGGAGCCGGGTTATATCACAGATACGCAGTATTTT.

Regarding this clonotype: A much more abundant neighbour one base away suggests this may be a read error. V is TRBV5-4 and J is TRBJ2-3, with D possibly TRBD2 on 6 matching bases. Per germline, CDR1 SGHNT and CDR2 YYREEE (reference sequence). The CDR3 has 13 residues. CDR3: CVSSGGEADTQYF. The DNA for the CDR3 is TGTGTCAGCAGCGGAGGGGAGGCGGATACGCAGTATTTT.